Each of the 32 T cell receptor beta chains below was sequenced from the same sample in a study of molecular identifiers for immune sequencing clone quantification. Each CDR3 protein is one row after TCRdb ran MiXCR on the PCR reads. The table shows 250,000 to 350,000 distinct CDR3 sequences, with around 21% occurring only once. The sequenced sample was naive CD8+ T cells from blood, with Jurkat cell RNA spiked in. As for subset: FACS-sorted CD8+CD4-CCR7+CD45RA+ naive T cells. Receptor source: a human donor in good health. Some libraries in this study had Jurkat cell RNA spiked in.

The chain has TRBV29-1 and TRBJ2-1; 9 nucleotides agree with TRBD1. The CDR3 loop spans 13 amino acids. CDR1 and CDR2 (germline): SQVTM, ANQGSEA. V lost 1 base and J lost 7; bases outside the gene matches: 2. CDR3 region: CSVEGQGGNEQFF. CDR3 nucleotides: TGCAGCGTTGAAGGACAGGGGGGGAATGAGCAGTTCTTC.

This clonotype appeared many times. This rearrangement joins TRBV5-1 to TRBJ1-6; TRBD1 matches at 8 bases. Germline assignment: CDR1 SGHRS and CDR2 YFSETQ. The CDR3 length is 17 residues. Losses at the gene ends were 1 base for V and 3 bases for J; bases not matched to a gene: 6. CDR3 coding DNA: TGCGCCAGCAGCTTGAATGGACAGGGAGGCTATAATTCACCCCTCCACTTT. Protein: CASSLNGQGGYNSPLHF.

V and J are TRBV19 and TRBJ2-2, with 7 bases identical to TRBD2. The J segment lost 7 bases and the V segment lost 3 bases, leaving 8 bases of the junction unmatched. Germline V CDR1 and CDR2: LNHDA, SQIVND (reference sequence). The CDR3 contains 15 residues. For the CDR3, the DNA is TGTGCCAGTAGTATCGGAGGGAGGGGAATCGGGGAGCTGTTTTTT. Residues: CASSIGGRGIGELFF.

Details on this clonotype: A much larger clonotype is one base distant, so this may be a read error. V usage is TRBV6-5 and J usage is TRBJ1-5, with TRBD1 matching 8 bases. V shed 7 bases, J shed 3 bases, and the junction held 8 bases outside the gene matches. The germline V gene has CDR1 MNHEY and CDR2 SVGAGI. This CDR3 is built from 15 residues. The CDR3 bases are TGTGCCAGCAATCTACAGGGGGGGGACAATCAGCCCCAGCATTTT. Its protein product is CASNLQGGDNQPQHF.

This clonotype came up many times. This chain uses TRBV28 with TRBJ1-6; D unresolved. This CDR3 has 15 residues. Trimming left V 6 bases short and J 6 bases short, with 15 bases between. Germline V gene sequence: CDR1 MDHEN, CDR2 SYDVKM. The CDR3 region is CASSLRSGGNSPLHF. CDR3 nucleotide sequence: TGTGCCAGCAGCCTCCGTTCCGGCGGTAATTCACCCCTCCACTTT.

The chain uses TRBV2 and TRBJ1-6, with D possibly matching TRBD1 (5 bases). V was pared by 5 bases and J by 2 bases, with 22 bases between. Germline V lookup: CDR1 SNHLY, CDR2 FYNNEI. CDR3 size: 19 residues. DNA of the CDR3: TGTGCCAGCAGTATCAGGGACCCCCTCCGTGGCCCCTATAATTCACCCCTCCACTTT. Encoded protein: CASSIRDPLRGPYNSPLHF.

The V and J genes are TRBV20-1 and TRBJ1-3; no clear D. Germline CDR1 and CDR2: DFQATT and SNEGSKA (reference sequence). The V and J ends lost 0 bases and 0 bases respectively, with 9 bases between them. The CDR3 extends over 15 amino acids. The CDR3 spells CSARDRRFSGNTIYF. The CDR3 bases are TGCAGTGCTAGAGATCGCCGATTCTCTGGAAACACCATATATTTT.

The chain is built from TRBV3-1 and TRBJ2-3; TRBD2 agrees at 13 bases. The CDR3 spans 17 residues. V shed 4 bases and J 3 bases; nucleotides not matched to a gene: 7. Germline assignment: CDR1 LGHDT and CDR2 YNNKEL (reference sequence). Here the CDR3 reads CASSRDILAGGTDTQYF. CDR3 nucleotides: TGTGCCAGCAGCCGGGACATACTAGCGGGGGGGACAGATACGCAGTATTTT.

This clonotype showed up just a few times. The chain has TRBV7-9 and TRBJ2-7; D might be TRBD1 (6 bases). This CDR3 has 12 amino acids. V lost 4 bases, J lost 6 bases, and 10 bases lay in between. Germline CDR1 reads SEHNR; CDR2 reads FQNEAQ (reference sequence). CDR3 region: CASSYGQSEQYF. In DNA form, the CDR3 reads TGTGCCAGCAGCTACGGACAGTCCGAGCAGTACTTC. The full variable domain, rest sourced from reference TRBV7-9 and TRBJ2-7, is DTGVSQNPRHKITKRGQNVTFRCDPISEHNRLYWYRQTLGQGPEFLTYFQNEAQLEKSRLLSDRFSAERPKGSFSTLEIQRTEQGDSAMYLCASSYGQSEQYFGPGTRLTVT.

Turning to this clonotype: One base away lies a much larger clone, so this may be a sequencing read error. Because it lacks the conserved phenylalanine or tryptophan at the end, this CDR3 is likely a read error. The genes are TRBV25-1 and TRBJ2-2; unclear D gene. Trimming left V 1 base short and J 4 bases short, with 4 bases between. Per the germline V gene, CDR1 is MGHDK and CDR2 is SYGVNS. The CDR3 contains 13 residues. The CDR3 here is CASSEWTTGELFS. The CDR3 DNA reads TGTGCCAGCAGTGAATGGACCACCGGGGAGCTGTTTTCT.

There are many counts of this clonotype. The V gene is TRBV7-9, the J gene TRBJ2-7; 9 bases are a match to TRBD1. The CDR3 has 13 amino acids. CDR1 and CDR2 from the germline V gene are SEHNR and FQNEAQ (reference sequence). V lost 9 bases and J lost 3; bases outside the gene matches: 6. CDR3 coding DNA: TGTGCCAGTAGTACGGGACAGGGCTACGAGCAGTACTTC. Residues: CASSTGQGYEQYF.

As concerns this clonotype: A much larger clone sits a single nucleotide away, making a read error possible. The rearrangement links TRBV5-1 to TRBJ2-2; the match to TRBD2 covers 12 bases. Germline V gene lookup returns CDR1 SGHRS and CDR2 YFSETQ. The CDR3 has 16 amino acids. The CDR3 reads CASSSWTSGNTGELLF. CDR3 sequence (DNA): TGCGCCAGCAGCTCCTGGACTAGCGGGAACACCGGGGAGCTGCTTTTT.

This clonotype was seen ten or more times. The gene calls are TRBV27 and TRBJ2-7, with D possibly TRBD1 on 5 matching bases. V was shortened by 3 bases and J by 4 bases, with 13 bases between the two germline ends. Germline loops: CDR1 MNHEY, CDR2 SMNVEV (reference sequence). The CDR3 covers 14 residues. CDR3 sequence: CASSLKGSTYEQYF. The CDR3 DNA reads TGTGCCAGCAGTTTGAAGGGGTCAACTTACGAGCAGTACTTC.

On this clonotype itself: One base away lies a much larger clone, so this may be a sequencing read error. The chain uses TRBV12-3 or TRBV12-4 and TRBJ2-3, with 8 bases matching TRBD1. There are 14 residues in the CDR3. The CDR3 DNA reads as TGTGCCAGCAGTAGGACAGGGTTGTCAGATACGCGGTATTTT. This encodes CASSRTGLSDTRYF.

This clonotype was found many times. The chain uses TRBV30 and TRBJ1-1; no clear D. The V end was cut by 4 bases, the J end by 1 base, with 4 bases between. This CDR3 comprises 11 residues. The germline CDR1 and CDR2 sequences are GTSNPN and SVGIG (reference sequence). The DNA of the CDR3 is TGTGCCTGGAAGACGAACACTGAAGCTTTCTTT. Translated, it gives CAWKTNTEAFF.

This clonotype was found a few times. The chain couples TRBV10-3 to TRBJ2-7, with D possibly matching TRBD2 (6 bases). The CDR3 loop spans 14 amino acids. Trimming removed 4 bases at V and 2 bases at J, with 12 bases between. CDR1 and CDR2 (germline): ENHRY, SYGVKD. The CDR3 DNA sequence: TGTGCCATCAGTGCGCGGGACCCAGCCTACGAGCAGTACTTC. Amino acids: CAISARDPAYEQYF.

On this clonotype itself: A much larger clone differs by one base, so this may be a read error. The final CDR3 position lacks the conserved phenylalanine or tryptophan, pointing to a likely read error. The genes are TRBV19 and TRBJ2-3; D might be TRBD2 (6 bases). CDR1 is LNHDA and CDR2 is SQIVND in the germline V gene (reference sequence). This CDR3 comprises 11 residues. V dropped 10 bases and J dropped 6 bases, with 11 bases sitting between them. The CDR3 protein is CAITEGDTQYL. CDR3 coding DNA: TGTGCCATTACGGAGGGTGATACGCAGTATCTT.

This clonotype was picked up many times. The genes are TRBV6-7 and TRBJ2-1; 11 bases map to TRBD1. TRBV6-7 is filed as an ORF, its function uncertain. The CDR3 has 15 amino acids. V gave up 4 bases and J gave up 5 bases; unmatched junction bases: 4. CDR3 coding DNA: TGTGCCAGCAGTTGTGGACAGGGGGCTCACAATGAGCAGTTCTTC. It translates to CASSCGQGAHNEQFF.

There are many counts of this clonotype. This chain uses TRBV7-8 with TRBJ1-1, with a possible D match to TRBD1 (6 bases). Germline V gene lookup returns CDR1 SGHVS and CDR2 FQNEAQ. The germline V and J ends were trimmed by 2 bases and 0 bases, with 13 bases remaining between them. This CDR3 spans 16 amino acids. In DNA, the CDR3 is TGTGCCAGCAGCTTAATCAGGGGAGAACTGAACACTGAAGCTTTCTTT. Translation gives CASSLIRGELNTEAFF.

This clonotype was seen many times. This chain links TRBV7-9 with TRBJ2-3; D is unclear. CDR3 size: 13 residues. V was clipped by 2 bases and J by 1 base, with 4 bases between them. Per germline, CDR1 SEHNR and CDR2 FQNEAQ (reference sequence). The CDR3 sequence: CASSLFGTDTQYF. The DNA of the CDR3 is TGTGCCAGCAGCTTATTCGGCACAGATACGCAGTATTTT. Full variable domain (outside the CDR3, taken from reference TRBV7-9 and TRBJ2-3): DTGVSQNPRHKITKRGQNVTFRCDPISEHNRLYWYRQTLGQGPEFLTYFQNEAQLEKSRLLSDRFSAERPKGSFSTLEIQRTEQGDSAMYLCASSLFGTDTQYFGPGTRLTVL.

Comments on this clonotype: This may arise from a read error, as a much more abundant clone is one base away. In this CDR3 the conserved last residue, phenylalanine or tryptophan, is missing, so a read error is likely. This sequence joins TRBV9 and TRBJ2-7; 9 nucleotides match TRBD2. The CDR3 is 15 amino acids. Trimming removed 4 bases from V and 4 bases from J; junction bases left unmatched: 9. Germline V CDR1 and CDR2: SGDLS, YYNGEE. CDR3 bases: TGTGCCAGCAGCACCGAGGGACTAGCTACTTACGAGCAGTACTCC. Its protein is CASSTEGLATYEQYS.

The table lists this clonotype with many counts. The gene calls are TRBV14 and TRBJ1-2; D remains unclear. Trimming pared 1 base from V and 3 bases from J, leaving 9 bases between. Germline CDR1 and CDR2: SGHDN and FVKESK. This CDR3 contains 14 residues. CDR3 region: CASSQGRTHYGYTF. The DNA for the CDR3 is TGTGCCAGCAGCCAAGGAAGGACCCACTATGGCTACACCTTC.

The count of this clonotype is one. The rearrangement links TRBV2 to TRBJ2-7, with 10 nucleotides matching TRBD2. J gave up 7 bases and V 3 bases, and 15 bases lay outside the gene matches. The CDR3 length is 17 residues. Germline V CDR1 and CDR2: SNHLY, FYNNEI. The CDR3 sequence is CASSDLALAGGAVEQYF. DNA of the CDR3: TGTGCCAGCAGTGACCTGGCGTTAGCGGGAGGTGCTGTGGAGCAGTACTTC. The full variable domain, rest sourced from reference TRBV2 and TRBJ2-7, is EPEVTQTPSHQVTQMGQEVILRCVPISNHLYFYWYRQILGQKVEFLVSFYNNEISEKSEIFDDQFSVERPDGSNFTLKIRSTKLEDSAMYFCASSDLALAGGAVEQYFGPGTRLTVT.

This clonotype was seen only once. This clone may be a read error of a much larger clone one base away. The conserved final phenylalanine or tryptophan is absent from the CDR3, which likely points to a read error. The V gene is TRBV4-3, the J gene TRBJ1-2; TRBD1 agrees at 8 bases. Germline lookup yields CDR1 LGHNA and CDR2 YSLEER. With V trimmed by 0 bases and J by 9 bases, 9 bases remained unmatched. CDR3 size: 15 residues. CDR3: CASSQDSTRQGSYTL. CDR3 sequence (DNA): TGCGCCAGCAGCCAAGACTCCACCCGACAGGGGAGCTACACCCTC.

This clonotype was detected ten times or more. CDR3 in amino acids: CASSLEPGLALAKNIQYF. The CDR3 DNA follows: TGTGCCAGCAGCTTAGAGCCGGGACTAGCGTTAGCCAAAAACATTCAGTACTTC. The gene calls are TRBV7-6 and TRBJ2-4; TRBD2 matches 10 bases. Per germline, CDR1 SGHVS and CDR2 FNYEAQ. V was pared by 1 base and J by 0 bases, with 6 bases of the junction left unmatched. The CDR3 is made up of 18 amino acids.

This clonotype was counted at least ten times. The J gene is TRBJ1-3, the V gene TRBV2, with D hard to call. The CDR3 loop spans 16 amino acids. Trimming left V 3 bases short and J 2 bases short, with 14 bases between. CDR1 and CDR2 (germline): SNHLY, FYNNEI. CDR3 DNA: TGTGCCAGCAGTGAGTCGGGGAAGGGAGCTGGAAACACCATATATTTT. Its protein is CASSESGKGAGNTIYF.

At least ten counts were recorded for this clonotype. The chain joins TRBV13 to TRBJ2-6; 8 bases match TRBD1. The CDR3 spans 18 residues. Germline V lookup: CDR1 PRHDT, CDR2 FYEKMQ (reference sequence). V trimming: 6 bases; J trimming: 0 bases; junction bases outside the gene matches: 10. CDR3 region: CASSWTGSGDSGANVLTF. CDR3 coding DNA: TGTGCCAGCAGTTGGACAGGGAGTGGGGACTCTGGGGCCAACGTCCTGACTTTC.

Notes on this clonotype: This could be a read error, since a much larger clone is one nucleotide away. Likely a read error: the CDR3 ends without its conserved phenylalanine or tryptophan. The rearrangement uses TRBV7-9 and TRBJ1-1, with D tentatively TRBD1 (5 bases). With 5 bases removed from V and 8 bases from J, the gap between germline ends came to 21 bases. Germline loops: CDR1 SEHNR, CDR2 FQNEAQ (reference sequence). The CDR3 sequence is 15 residues long. The CDR3 here is CASSHKQTPGTEAFV. CDR3 coding DNA: TGTGCCAGCAGCCACAAACAAACCCCCGGGACCGAAGCTTTCGTT.

This clonotype was seen repeatedly, ten times or more. V and J are TRBV7-9 and TRBJ2-3; 8 nucleotides align to TRBD2. The CDR3 covers 17 residues. V trimming: 1 base; J trimming: 3 bases; junction bases outside the gene matches: 9. Germline V gene lookup returns CDR1 SEHNR and CDR2 FQNEAQ (reference sequence). As DNA, the CDR3 is TGTGCCAGCAGCTTAGATCGGTTTGTAGCGGGAACAGATACGCAGTATTTT. Translated: CASSLDRFVAGTDTQYF.

There are many counts of this clonotype. The V and J genes are TRBV7-9 and TRBJ2-7; no clear D. This CDR3 has 15 amino acids. The germline V and J ends were trimmed by 1 base and 5 bases, with 15 bases remaining between them. Germline V lookup: CDR1 SEHNR, CDR2 FQNEAQ (reference sequence). The CDR3 DNA is TGTGCCAGCAGCTTAGGAGCGCAGACTGGTAACGAGCAGTACTTC. Its protein product is CASSLGAQTGNEQYF.

Comments on this clonotype: A clone one base away is much larger, so this may be a read error. The chain links TRBV20-1 to TRBJ1-5; D call uncertain. Germline V CDR1 and CDR2: DFQATT, SNEGSKA (reference sequence). The CDR3 spans 15 residues. Trimming left V 0 bases short and J 0 bases short, with 9 bases between. The CDR3 sequence: CSARESRDSNQPQHF. DNA of the CDR3: TGCAGTGCTAGAGAGTCAAGAGATAGCAATCAGCCCCAGCATTTT.

As for this clonotype: A read error is possible here, since a much larger clone lies one base away. The chain carries TRBV29-1 and TRBJ2-6, with D maybe TRBD2 (5 bases). Germline V gene data show CDR1 as SQVTM and CDR2 as ANQGSEA. Trimming took off 4 bases at V and 0 bases at J, with 10 bases between the two ends. This CDR3 has 15 amino acids. CDR3 bases: TGCAGCGTTGTAGAGGGTGGCTCTGGGGCCAACGTCCTGACTTTC. Its protein product is CSVVEGGSGANVLTF.